This T cell receptor beta chain emerged from a study of lymphopenia after photon versus proton radiotherapy. Study results and caveats: Photon-treated patients lost naive T cells and TCR diversity; proton-treated stayed stable. Larger post-nadir TCR diversity loss correlated inversely with survival in deceased patients. Only patients who died were analyzed for survival; proton advantage is unproven. Post-nadir diversity loss with photons came from oligoclonal expansion, particularly CD8+ Temra cells.

The germline CDR1 and CDR2 sequences are SEHNR and FQNEAQ (reference sequence). The CDR3 consists of 16 residues. The trim removed 4 bases at V and 2 bases at J, leaving 8 bases unmatched. Some clones are missing from TCRdb's copy, which holds only in-frame ones; the method was immunoSEQ multiplex PCR. The sample yields 40,000 to 45,000 clones, roughly 86% seen once. Points on this clone: Its antigen is as yet unknown.

The clonotype was recovered from a woman aged 70-85 years with pancreatic cancer. Some clones in this sample may be carry-over from other donors' samples. The genes are TRBV7-9 and TRBJ1-3, with TRBD1 matching 7 bases. The material sequenced was peripheral blood, taken from a patient treated with proton-based radiotherapy. The CDR3: CASSSPRGVPGNTIYF. In DNA, the CDR3 is TGTGCCAGCAGCTCTCCCAGGGGGGTTCCTGGAAACACCATATATTTT.